This T cell receptor beta chain originates from a study of shared clonotypes between healthy human individuals. Whole-study results and caveats: With a handful of donors compared, roughly 5% of naive CD4 clonotypes were shared.

With V trimmed by 3 bases and J by 4 bases, 10 bases remained unmatched. This CDR3 comprises 17 residues. Germline V gene sequence: CDR1 LGHNA, CDR2 YNFKEQ. CD4+ cell separation produced CD45RA+ naive and CD45RA-negative memory subsets. On this clone: The antigen is not known.

The repertoire was sequenced with immunoSEQ multiplex PCR; TCRdb's copy has only in-frame clones and lacks some. Found here are about 680,000 clones, around 78% of them singletons; the top ten hold around 1.8%. The receptor's source is a young woman in good health. The sequencing input was memory CD4+ T cells sorted from blood. Subset specified: CD45RA-negative fraction. This chain uses TRBV4-2 with TRBJ2-7; 12 bases agree with TRBD2. Here the CDR3 DNA reads TGTGCCAGCAGCCACTCTACCGGACTAGCGGGAAGGTACGAGCAGTACTTC. Translating it yields CASSHSTGLAGRYEQYF.